A selection of T cell receptor beta chains follows, all from one sample in a study of blood T cell repertoires in COVID-19. Method: immunoSEQ multiplex PCR; TCRdb's copy keeps in-frame clones and lacks some. Among 250,000 to 300,000 clones listed, 80% to 90% were seen once. What was sequenced was peripheral blood. The receptors were gathered from a man younger than 45 with active or convalescent COVID-19. The CDR3 runs from the conserved cysteine through the conserved F or W. The D gene is left open where the match is weak. Rows give clone size only sometimes, using once, few, many, or a class for an expanded clone.

J: TRBJ2-5; size: once; D: TRBD2; V: TRBV25-1; DNA: TGTGCCAGCAGTGAATTTTTTAGCGGGGAAAATAAAGAGGAGACCCAGTACTTC; CDR3: CASSEFFSGENKEETQYF
J: TRBJ1-3; size: NA; D: NA; V: TRBV19; DNA: TGTGCCAGTAGTGGGACACCAGCTGGAGGAAACACCATATATTTT; CDR3: CASSGTPAGGNTIYF
J: TRBJ2-5; size: NA; D: TRBD1; V: TRBV7-9; DNA: TGTGCCAGCAGTTACGACGGACAGGGTCCCCAAGAGACCCAGTACTTC; CDR3: CASSYDGQGPQETQYF
J: TRBJ1-6; size: few; D: NA; V: TRBV9; DNA: TGTGCCAGCAGCGCACAGGGATGGGGTAATTCACCCCTCCACTTT; CDR3: CASSAQGWGNSPLHF
J: TRBJ1-2; size: few; D: NA; V: TRBV2; DNA: TGTGCCAGCAGTGCCGGCCCCGGGTCACGGGGGGTCAACTATGGCTACACCTTC; CDR3: CASSAGPGSRGVNYGYTF
J: TRBJ1-1; size: NA; D: NA; V: TRBV19; DNA: TGTGCCAGTAGTATCCCGAACAGAGACACTGAAGCTTTCTTT; CDR3: CASSIPNRDTEAFF
J: TRBJ1-4; size: NA; D: NA; V: TRBV19; DNA: TGTGCCAGTAGTATGGCCGCTGGAAAACTGTTTTTT; CDR3: CASSMAAGKLFF
J: TRBJ1-2; size: NA; D: NA; V: TRBV18; DNA: TGTGCCAGCTCAGACGGACAGACCTACTATGGCTACACCTTC; CDR3: CASSDGQTYYGYTF
J: TRBJ1-2; size: NA; D: NA; V: TRBV3-1/TRBV3-2; DNA: TGTGCCAGCAGCCAGGACCGGACGGGAGCTAACTATGGCTACACCTTC; CDR3: CASSQDRTGANYGYTF
J: TRBJ2-5; size: NA; D: NA; V: TRBV14; DNA: TGTGCCAGCAGCCAAGCCAGGGGCTCGGAGACCCAGTACTTC; CDR3: CASSQARGSETQYF
J: TRBJ1-1; size: NA; D: TRBD1; V: TRBV18; DNA: TGTGCCAGCTCACGGGGACAGGGAGGATTGAACACTGAAGCTTTCTTT; CDR3: CASSRGQGGLNTEAFF
J: TRBJ2-1; size: NA; D: TRBD1; V: TRBV10-3; DNA: TGTGCCATCAGTGAGTTTACGACAGGGGCGGTTAGGAATGAGCAGTTCTTC; CDR3: CAISEFTTGAVRNEQFF
J: TRBJ1-1; size: NA; D: NA; V: TRBV4-1; DNA: TGCGCCAGCAGCCCCATCGGGGTCACTGAAGCTTTCTTT; CDR3: CASSPIGVTEAFF
J: TRBJ2-3; size: NA; D: TRBD1; V: TRBV4-3; DNA: TGCGCCAGCAGCCGATCCGGACAGGGGAGGAACACAGATACGCAGTATTTT; CDR3: CASSRSGQGRNTDTQYF
J: TRBJ1-1; size: few; D: NA; V: TRBV5-1; DNA: TGCGCCAGCAGCCCGGGTTGGGGGGTAAAAGTTGGGGACACTGAAGCTTTCTTT; CDR3: CASSPGWGVKVGDTEAFF
J: TRBJ1-2; size: NA; D: TRBD1; V: TRBV27; DNA: TGTGCCAGCAGTTTAGGACAGGGCTATGGCTACACCTTC; CDR3: CASSLGQGYGYTF
J: TRBJ1-4; size: NA; D: NA; V: TRBV28; DNA: TGTGCCAGCAGTTCGAATGAAAAACTGTTTTTT; CDR3: CASSSNEKLFF
J: TRBJ2-7; size: NA; D: TRBD1; V: TRBV4-2; DNA: TGTGCCAGCAGCCATGGACAGGGGGGGTACGAGCAGTACTTC; CDR3: CASSHGQGGYEQYF
J: TRBJ1-4; size: NA; D: NA; V: TRBV3-1/TRBV3-2; DNA: TGTGCCAGCAGCCAAGTCGCGGAAGATAATGAAAAACTGTTTTTT; CDR3: CASSQVAEDNEKLFF
J: TRBJ2-7; size: NA; D: TRBD2; V: TRBV6-5; DNA: TGTGCCAGCAGAGATCTAGCGGGGGGGCCTTACGAGCAGTACTTC; CDR3: CASRDLAGGPYEQYF
J: TRBJ2-3; size: NA; D: TRBD2; V: TRBV13; DNA: TGTGCCAGCAGCTTATTTTTGGTTAGGACTAGCGGGGGGGCCCGCACAGATACGCAGTATTTT; CDR3: CASSLFLVRTSGGARTDTQYF
J: TRBJ1-6; size: NA; D: TRBD1; V: TRBV5-1; DNA: TGCGCCAGCAGCGCCAACTACCGGGACAGGGGATTTAATTCACCCCTCCACTTT; CDR3: CASSANYRDRGFNSPLHF
J: TRBJ1-4; size: NA; D: NA; V: TRBV15; DNA: TGTGCCACCAGCAGGGACACAGGAGCAACTAATGAAAAACTGTTTTTT; CDR3: CATSRDTGATNEKLFF
J: TRBJ1-4; size: NA; D: TRBD1; V: TRBV30; DNA: TGTGCCTGGGAAAGAGGGGGCGCGGGGGAAAAACTGTTTTTT; CDR3: CAWERGGAGEKLFF
J: TRBJ2-7; size: NA; D: TRBD1; V: TRBV5-1; DNA: TGCGCCAGCAGGCCGGGACAGGGGAGAGGAGAGCAGTACTTC; CDR3: CASRPGQGRGEQYF